The 3 T cell receptor beta chains in this list originate from one sample, sequenced in a study of CD4+ T cells in melanoma. Sequenced by immunoSEQ multiplex PCR; TCRdb stores in-frame clones only, minus some. The table shows about 50,000 clones, with approximately 89% occurring only once. Source material: peripheral blood. The source is a human donor with melanoma.

V usage is TRBV10-3 and J usage is TRBJ2-7; 9 bases align to TRBD1. J gave up 6 bases and V 3 bases, and 12 bases lay outside the gene matches. The CDR3 totals 16 residues. Germline V gene lookup returns CDR1 ENHRY and CDR2 SYGVKD. CDR3 nucleotides: TGTGCCATCAGTGAAGTACCGGGACAGGGACTCATCGAGCAGTACTTC. Protein: CAISEVPGQGLIEQYF.

The chain has TRBV9 and TRBJ2-1; 9 nucleotides agree with TRBD2. The trim removed 3 bases at V and 4 bases at J, leaving 17 bases unmatched. The CDR3 extends over 19 amino acids. Per germline, CDR1 SGDLS and CDR2 YYNGEE. The CDR3: CASSDPLSGGPGVYNEQFF. Here the CDR3 DNA reads TGTGCCAGCAGCGACCCACTAAGCGGGGGGCCCGGGGTTTACAATGAGCAGTTCTTC.

The chain carries TRBV9 and TRBJ2-3; 11 nucleotides align to TRBD2. The CDR3 is 16 amino acids. Germline values: CDR1 SGDLS, CDR2 YYNGEE. V was pared by 3 bases and J by 4 bases, with 7 bases of the junction left unmatched. The chain's CDR3 is CASSALAGGLSDTQYF. Here the CDR3 DNA reads TGTGCCAGCAGCGCCTTAGCGGGGGGGCTCTCAGATACGCAGTATTTT.